The next 8 T cell receptor beta chains were all read from a single sample in a study of blood T cell repertoires in COVID-19. Here immunoSEQ multiplex PCR was the method, and the copy in TCRdb shows in-frame clones only, minus some. The sample shows approximately 230,000 clones, 70% to 90% of them seen only once. The specimen was PBMCs or T cells enriched from blood (not recorded which). These TCRs come from a woman between 50 and 59 years old with acute COVID-19.

V usage is TRBV7-9 and J usage is TRBJ1-6, with a possible D match to TRBD1 (5 bases). V dropped 1 base and J dropped 7 bases, with 8 bases sitting between them. The CDR3 is 14 amino acids. The germline V gene has CDR1 SEHNR and CDR2 FQNEAQ (reference sequence). CDR3 nucleotides: TGTGCCAGCAGCTTAGACGCAGGGAATTCACCCCTCCACTTT. Protein sequence: CASSLDAGNSPLHF.

The rearrangement links TRBV5-1 to TRBJ2-1; a weak D match, TRBD1 (5 bases). The CDR3 totals 19 residues. Per the germline V gene, CDR1 is SGHRS and CDR2 is YFSETQ. Trimming left V 0 bases short and J 1 base short, with 20 bases between. Here the CDR3 DNA reads TGCGCCAGCAGCTTGGGGTTTGGGGCGGACCGAACTTCCTACAATGAGCAGTTCTTC. It is translated as CASSLGFGADRTSYNEQFF.

The chain is built from TRBV28 and TRBJ1-2; perhaps TRBD1 as D (5 bases). The V gene lost 2 bases and the J gene lost 7 bases, with 11 bases spanning the gap. CDR1 is MDHEN, CDR2 SYDVKM, per germline. This CDR3 spans 13 amino acids. CDR3 region: CASSLTGNLGYTF. In DNA, the CDR3 is TGTGCCAGCAGTTTAACAGGAAACCTTGGCTACACCTTC.

This clone was observed a few times. The genes are TRBV5-1 and TRBJ2-7; maybe TRBD2 (6 bases). The CDR3 contains 15 residues. Germline V gives CDR1 SGHRS, CDR2 YFSETQ. V was clipped by 0 bases and J by 3 bases, with 13 bases between them. As DNA, the CDR3 is TGCGCCAGCAGCTTGGGAGGGCGGGGAAACTACGAGCAGTACTTC. Amino acids: CASSLGGRGNYEQYF.

The gene calls are TRBV9 and TRBJ2-7; 8 bases agree with TRBD2. CDR1 and CDR2 from the germline V gene are SGDLS and YYNGEE. V was clipped by 0 bases and J by 3 bases; unmatched bases: 5. There are 15 residues in the CDR3. CDR3 amino acids: CASSVVPAGVYEQYF. For the CDR3, the DNA is TGTGCCAGCAGCGTAGTTCCAGCGGGAGTCTACGAGCAGTACTTC.

The V call is TRBV6-5, the J call TRBJ1-6; the D gene is possibly TRBD1 (5 bases). V lost 7 bases, J lost 10 bases, and 20 bases lay in between. The CDR3 extends over 15 amino acids. Germline lookup yields CDR1 MNHEY and CDR2 SVGAGI. The CDR3 coding sequence is TGTGCCAGCACTCTCGGGGGGGTGCAGGGATCACCCCTCCACTTT. This encodes CASTLGGVQGSPLHF.

The chain joins TRBV4-1 to TRBJ2-1; 10 nucleotides align to TRBD2. There are 17 residues in the CDR3. Germline V gene sequence: CDR1 MGHRA, CDR2 YSYEKL. The V segment lost 3 bases and the J segment 5 bases; nucleotides outside the gene matches: 10. The DNA of the CDR3 is TGCGCCAGCAGCCAGGAGCTTAGCGGGAGGCTGAACAATGAGCAGTTCTTC. Translating it yields CASSQELSGRLNNEQFF.

This clone has just one count. The rearrangement uses TRBV10-3 and TRBJ2-5; 10 bases align to TRBD2. V dropped 6 bases and J dropped 5; count of bases not matched to a gene: 9. Per the germline V gene, CDR1 is ENHRY and CDR2 is SYGVKD. This CDR3 comprises 15 residues. CDR3: CAISTSGTMGETQYF. The CDR3 nucleotides are TGTGCCATCAGCACTAGCGGGACGATGGGGGAGACCCAGTACTTC.